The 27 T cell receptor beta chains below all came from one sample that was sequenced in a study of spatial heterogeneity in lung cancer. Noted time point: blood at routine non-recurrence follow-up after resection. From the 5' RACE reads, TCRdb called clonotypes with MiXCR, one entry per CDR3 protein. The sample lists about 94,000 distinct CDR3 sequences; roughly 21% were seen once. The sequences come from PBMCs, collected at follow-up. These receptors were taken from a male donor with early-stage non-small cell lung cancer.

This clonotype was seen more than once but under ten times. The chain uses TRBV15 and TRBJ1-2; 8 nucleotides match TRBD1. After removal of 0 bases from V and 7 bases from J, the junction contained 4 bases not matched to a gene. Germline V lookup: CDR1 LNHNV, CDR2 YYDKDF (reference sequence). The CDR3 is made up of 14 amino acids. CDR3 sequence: CATSRDVTGAGYTF. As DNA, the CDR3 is TGTGCCACCAGCAGAGATGTGACAGGGGCTGGCTACACCTTC.

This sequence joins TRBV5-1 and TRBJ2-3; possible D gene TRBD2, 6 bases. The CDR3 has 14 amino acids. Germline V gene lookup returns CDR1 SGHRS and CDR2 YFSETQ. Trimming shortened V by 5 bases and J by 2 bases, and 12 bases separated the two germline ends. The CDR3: CASSGDSPTDTQYF. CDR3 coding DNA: TGCGCCAGCAGTGGGGACTCACCCACAGATACGCAGTATTTT.

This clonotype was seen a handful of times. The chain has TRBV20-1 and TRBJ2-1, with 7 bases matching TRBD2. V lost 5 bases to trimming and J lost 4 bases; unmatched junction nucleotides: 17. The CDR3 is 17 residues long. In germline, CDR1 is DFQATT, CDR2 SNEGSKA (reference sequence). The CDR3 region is CSASNPTSPQFYNEQFF. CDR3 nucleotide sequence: TGCAGTGCTTCAAACCCGACTAGCCCTCAATTTTACAATGAGCAGTTCTTC.

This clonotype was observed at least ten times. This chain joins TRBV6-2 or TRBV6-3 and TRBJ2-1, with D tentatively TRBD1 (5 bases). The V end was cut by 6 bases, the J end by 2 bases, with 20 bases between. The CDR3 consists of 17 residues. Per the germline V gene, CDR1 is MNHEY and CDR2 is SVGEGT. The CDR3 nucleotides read TGTGCCAGCAGCAACCCTTACAGTGGGGCTACCTACAATGAGCAGTTCTTC. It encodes CASSNPYSGATYNEQFF.

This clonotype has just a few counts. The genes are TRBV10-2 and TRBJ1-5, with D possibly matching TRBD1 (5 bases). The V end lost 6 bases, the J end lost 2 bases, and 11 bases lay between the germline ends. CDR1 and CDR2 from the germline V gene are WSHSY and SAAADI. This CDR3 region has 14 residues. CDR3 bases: TGCGCCAGCAGCGCAGACAGCCGCAATCAGCCCCAGCATTTT. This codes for CASSADSRNQPQHF.

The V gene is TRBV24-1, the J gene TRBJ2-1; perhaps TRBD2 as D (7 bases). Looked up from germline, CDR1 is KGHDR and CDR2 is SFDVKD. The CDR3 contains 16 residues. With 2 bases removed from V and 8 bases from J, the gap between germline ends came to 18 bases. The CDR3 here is CATSDWGGGLRDEQFF. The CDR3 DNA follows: TGTGCCACCAGTGATTGGGGCGGGGGCCTCAGGGATGAGCAGTTCTTC.

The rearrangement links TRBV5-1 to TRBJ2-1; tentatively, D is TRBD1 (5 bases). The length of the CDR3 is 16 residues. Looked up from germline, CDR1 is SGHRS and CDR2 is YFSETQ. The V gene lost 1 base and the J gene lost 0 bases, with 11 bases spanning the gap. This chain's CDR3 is CASSLTGHSSYNEQFF. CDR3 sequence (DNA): TGCGCCAGCAGCTTGACAGGACACTCCTCCTACAATGAGCAGTTCTTC.

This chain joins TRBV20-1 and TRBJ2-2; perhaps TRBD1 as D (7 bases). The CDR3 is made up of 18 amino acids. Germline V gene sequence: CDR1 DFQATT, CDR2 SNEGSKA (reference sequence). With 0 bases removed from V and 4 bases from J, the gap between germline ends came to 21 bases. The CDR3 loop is CSARDLSRGVSGTGELFF. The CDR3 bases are TGCAGTGCTAGAGATCTGAGCAGGGGGGTGTCGGGCACCGGGGAGCTGTTTTTT.

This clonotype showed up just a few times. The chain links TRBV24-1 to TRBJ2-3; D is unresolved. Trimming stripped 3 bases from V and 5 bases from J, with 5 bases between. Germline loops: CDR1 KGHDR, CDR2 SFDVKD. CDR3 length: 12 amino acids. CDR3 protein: CATSDIRDTQYF. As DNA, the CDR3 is TGTGCCACCAGTGATATTAGAGATACGCAGTATTTT.

CDR3 in amino acids: CASSYLTGSYYNEQFF. The CDR3 coding sequence is TGTGCCAGCAGTTACCTGACAGGGTCCTATTACAATGAGCAGTTCTTC. The V and J genes are TRBV6-5 and TRBJ2-1, with 7 bases fitting TRBD1. The CDR3 sequence is 16 residues long. The germline CDR1 and CDR2 sequences are MNHEY and SVGAGI. V shed 2 bases and J 4 bases; nucleotides not matched to a gene: 8.

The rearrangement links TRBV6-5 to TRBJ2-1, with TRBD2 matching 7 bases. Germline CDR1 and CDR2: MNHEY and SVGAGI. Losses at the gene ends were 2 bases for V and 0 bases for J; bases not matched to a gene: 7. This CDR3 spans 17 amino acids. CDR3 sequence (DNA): TGTGCCAGCAGTTACCAGCTAGCGGCCAGCTCCTACAATGAGCAGTTCTTC. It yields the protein CASSYQLAASSYNEQFF.

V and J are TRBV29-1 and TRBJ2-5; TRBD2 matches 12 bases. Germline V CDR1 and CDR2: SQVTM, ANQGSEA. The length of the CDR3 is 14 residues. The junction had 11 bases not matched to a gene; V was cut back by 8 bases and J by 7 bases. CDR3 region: CSCSQLAGGGTQYF. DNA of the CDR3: TGCAGCTGCAGTCAACTAGCGGGGGGAGGGACCCAGTACTTC.

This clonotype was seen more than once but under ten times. The CDR3 DNA sequence: TGCGCCAGCAGCTTTTCAAGCGGGAGGCCCGGGGAGCTGTTTTTT. It specifies CASSFSSGRPGELFF. The rearrangement joins TRBV5-1 to TRBJ2-2; 9 bases line up with TRBD2. This CDR3 spans 15 amino acids. In germline, CDR1 is SGHRS, CDR2 YFSETQ. Germline trimming cut 2 bases from V and 6 bases from J; bases unmatched to any gene: 5.

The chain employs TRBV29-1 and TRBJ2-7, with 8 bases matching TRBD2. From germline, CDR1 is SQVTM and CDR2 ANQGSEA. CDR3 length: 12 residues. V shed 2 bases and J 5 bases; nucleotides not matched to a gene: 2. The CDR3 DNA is TGCAGCGTTGAATTAGCGGGAAACGAGCAGTACTTC. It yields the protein CSVELAGNEQYF.

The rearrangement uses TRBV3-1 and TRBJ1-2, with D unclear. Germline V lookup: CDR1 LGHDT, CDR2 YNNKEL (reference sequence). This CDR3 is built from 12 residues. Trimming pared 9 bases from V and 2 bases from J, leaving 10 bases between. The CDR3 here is CASGRENYGYTF. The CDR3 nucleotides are TGTGCCAGTGGCCGGGAAAACTATGGCTACACCTTC.

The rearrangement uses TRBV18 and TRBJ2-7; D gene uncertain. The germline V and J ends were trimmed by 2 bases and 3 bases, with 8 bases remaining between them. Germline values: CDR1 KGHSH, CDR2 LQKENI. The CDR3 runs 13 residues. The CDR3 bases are TGTGCCAGCTCACCAACGCGGAACTACGAGCAGTACGTC. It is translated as CASSPTRNYEQYV.

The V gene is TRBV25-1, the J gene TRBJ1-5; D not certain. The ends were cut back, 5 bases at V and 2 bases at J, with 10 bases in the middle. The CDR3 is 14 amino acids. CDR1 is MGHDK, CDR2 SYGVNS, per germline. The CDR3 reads CASSKGSGNQPQHF. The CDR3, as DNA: TGTGCCAGCAGTAAGGGTTCGGGCAATCAGCCCCAGCATTTT.

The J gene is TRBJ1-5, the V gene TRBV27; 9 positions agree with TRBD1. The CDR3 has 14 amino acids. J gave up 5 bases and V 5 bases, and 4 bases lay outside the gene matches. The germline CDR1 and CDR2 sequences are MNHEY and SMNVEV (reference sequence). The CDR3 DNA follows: TGTGCCAGCAGTCTGGACAGGGGCTATCAGCCCCAGCATTTT. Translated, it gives CASSLDRGYQPQHF.

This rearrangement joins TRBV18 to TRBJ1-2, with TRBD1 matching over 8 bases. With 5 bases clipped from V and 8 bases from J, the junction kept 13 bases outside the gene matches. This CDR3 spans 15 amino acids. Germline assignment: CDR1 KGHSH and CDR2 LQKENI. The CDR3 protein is CASSRDRTREGGYTF. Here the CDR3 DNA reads TGTGCCAGCTCAAGGGACAGGACACGCGAGGGAGGCTACACCTTC. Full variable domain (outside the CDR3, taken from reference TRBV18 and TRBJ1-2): NAGVMQNPRHLVRRRGQEARLRCSPMKGHSHVYWYRQLPEEGLKFMVYLQKENIIDESGMPKERFSAEFPKEGPSILRIQQVVRGDSAAYFCASSRDRTREGGYTFGSGTRLTVV.

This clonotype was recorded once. In DNA form, the CDR3 reads TGTGCCAGCAGCCAAGCCCTACAGGGACGGGAGCAGTACTTC. Its translation is CASSQALQGREQYF. V usage is TRBV14 and J usage is TRBJ2-7; D might be TRBD1 (6 bases). V shed 1 base and J shed 7 bases, with 14 bases lying between them. CDR1 SGHDN and CDR2 FVKESK come from the germline V gene. CDR3 length equals 14 residues.

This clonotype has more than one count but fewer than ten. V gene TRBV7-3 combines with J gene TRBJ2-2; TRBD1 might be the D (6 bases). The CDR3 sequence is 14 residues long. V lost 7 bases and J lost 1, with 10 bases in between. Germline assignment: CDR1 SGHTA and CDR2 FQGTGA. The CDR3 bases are TGTGCCAGCACATTACAGGGGAACACCGGGGAGCTGTTTTTT. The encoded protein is CASTLQGNTGELFF.

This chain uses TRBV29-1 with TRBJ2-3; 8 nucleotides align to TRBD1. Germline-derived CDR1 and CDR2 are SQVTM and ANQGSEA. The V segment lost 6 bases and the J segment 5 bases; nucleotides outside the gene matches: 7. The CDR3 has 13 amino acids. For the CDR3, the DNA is TGCAGCGTACAGCAGGGGGCTATAGATACGCAGTATTTT. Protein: CSVQQGAIDTQYF.

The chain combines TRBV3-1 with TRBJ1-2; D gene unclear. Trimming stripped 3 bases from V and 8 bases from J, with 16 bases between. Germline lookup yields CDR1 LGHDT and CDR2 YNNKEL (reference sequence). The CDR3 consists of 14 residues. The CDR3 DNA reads TGTGCCAGCAGCCAGAAGGGAGCGCCCGGCGGCTACACCTTC. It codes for CASSQKGAPGGYTF. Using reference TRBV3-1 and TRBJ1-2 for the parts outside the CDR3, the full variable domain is DTAVSQTPKYLVTQMGNDKSIKCEQNLGHDTMYWYKQDSKKFLKIMFSYNNKELIINETVPNRFSPKSPDKAHLNLHINSLELGDSAVYFCASSQKGAPGGYTFGSGTRLTVV.

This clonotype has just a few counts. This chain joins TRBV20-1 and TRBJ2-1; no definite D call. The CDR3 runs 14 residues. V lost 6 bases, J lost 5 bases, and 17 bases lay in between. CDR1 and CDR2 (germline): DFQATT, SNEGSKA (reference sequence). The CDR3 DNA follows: TGCAGTGCGGACGGACCCGGTTTCCACAATGAGCAGTTCTTC. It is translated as CSADGPGFHNEQFF.

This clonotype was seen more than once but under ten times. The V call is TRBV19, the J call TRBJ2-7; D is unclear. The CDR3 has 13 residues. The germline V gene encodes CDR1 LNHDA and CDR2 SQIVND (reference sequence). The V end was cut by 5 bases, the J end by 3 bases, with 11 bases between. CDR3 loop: CASSPSRSYEQYF. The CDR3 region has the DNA TGTGCCAGTAGTCCCTCTAGGAGCTACGAGCAGTACTTC.

The CDR3 DNA reads as TGCGCCAGCAGCCTTTCAGGCGCGGGGCTAAACGGGGAGCTGTTTTTT. Protein sequence: CASSLSGAGLNGELFF. The rearrangement joins TRBV4-1 to TRBJ2-2; tentatively, D is TRBD2 (6 bases). The germline V and J ends were trimmed by 4 bases and 7 bases, with 19 bases remaining between them. The CDR3 has 16 residues. Germline-derived CDR1 and CDR2 are MGHRA and YSYEKL.

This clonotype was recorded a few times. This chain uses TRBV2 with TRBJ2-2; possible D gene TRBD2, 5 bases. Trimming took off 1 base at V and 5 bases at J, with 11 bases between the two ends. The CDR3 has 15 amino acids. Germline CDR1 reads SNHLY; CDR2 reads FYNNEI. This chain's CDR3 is CASSEGGLSTGELFF. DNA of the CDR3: TGTGCCAGCAGTGAAGGAGGGTTGAGTACCGGGGAGCTGTTTTTT.